A selection of T cell receptor beta chains follows, all from one sample in a study of shared clonotypes between healthy human individuals. Libraries were prepared by immunoSEQ multiplex PCR; TCRdb keeps only in-frame clonotypes and omits some of them. The sample shows roughly 760,000 clones, approximately 79% of them seen only once. Sequencing was carried out using memory CD4+ T cells sorted from blood. The receptors were sampled from a young woman in good health. Each CDR3 is given with its conserved first and last residue. Fields, in order: clone size, V gene, J gene, CDR3 protein. Only part of the rows carry a size: once, few, many, or a class if the clone is expanded.

>few|TRBV5-1|TRBJ2-5
CASSLAGAEQTQYF
>once|TRBV5-1|TRBJ1-3
CASSLGWSSGNTIYF
>-|TRBV7-6|TRBJ1-1
CASSLTGGAEAFF
>-|TRBV5-1|TRBJ2-7
CASSSGGTSGYEQYF
>-|TRBV28|TRBJ1-3
CASRPGGNTIYF
>-|TRBV28|TRBJ2-7
CASIMGTSGAYEQYF
>-|TRBV28|TRBJ1-5
CASSSPHRASNQPQHF
>-|TRBV6-1|TRBJ1-2
CASRSGTGYTF
>few|TRBV15|TRBJ1-2
CATSREGRWAGGGSFGYTF
>many|TRBV19|TRBJ2-7
CASSLEGAGAANSYEQYF
>few|TRBV2|TRBJ1-5
CASSRDRTSNQPQHF
>-|TRBV6-1|TRBJ1-6
CASSEQENSPLHF
>-|TRBV5-1|TRBJ1-1
CASSLSYDSSMNTEAFF
>-|TRBV4-2|TRBJ2-5
CASSQDIDGGAETQYF
>few|TRBV28|TRBJ1-5
CASSFGGQQPQHF
>once|TRBV5-1|TRBJ1-2
CASRDTLSNYGYTF
>few|TRBV4-1|TRBJ2-5
CASSLERRGETQYF
>-|TRBV28|TRBJ2-2
CASSSNREDTGELFF
>few|TRBV6-6|TRBJ2-3
CASSYSSQGPDTQYF
>-|TRBV7-9|TRBJ2-7
CASSYRTSGSSAFPYEQYF
>many|TRBV29-1|TRBJ2-7
CSVEDSSYEQYF
>-|TRBV18|TRBJ1-2
CASSANPDYGYTF
>-|TRBV27|TRBJ2-1
CASSTRLINEQFF
>-|TRBV28|TRBJ2-3
CASRGAPLGTDTQYF
>-|TRBV6-5|TRBJ2-1
CASSYSRGEGEQFF
>-|TRBV30|TRBJ1-5
CAWGVLGRPQHF
>once|TRBV29-1|TRBJ2-5
CSVRIGGRQYF
>-|TRBV11-1|TRBJ1-4
CASSETGLQLFF
>many|TRBV6-5|TRBJ2-1
CASSRSGNSYNEQFF
>once|TRBV18|TRBJ2-5
CASSTAQETQYF
>-|TRBV11-2|TRBJ2-1
CASSPPGWGYNEQFF
>-|TRBV27|TRBJ1-4
CASSREGTVNEKLFF
>-|TRBV28|TRBJ1-5
CASVSRGGVRNQPQHF
>-|TRBV6-5|TRBJ1-2
CASSPGQGRYGYTF
>-|TRBV29-1|TRBJ2-1
CSVELASDEQFF
>-|TRBV6-5|TRBJ1-1
CASSSRQTYTEAFF
>once|TRBV6-1|TRBJ2-5
CASGREPQETQYF
>-|TRBV6-5|TRBJ1-4
CASTSTGFREKLFF
>-|TRBV7-2|TRBJ2-5
CASSLVEQETQYF
>once|TRBV19|TRBJ1-5
CASSIVGVGGQPQHF
>-|TRBV9|TRBJ1-5
CASSVGPGNQPQHF
>-|TRBV2|TRBJ2-2
CASRDTGLAGVSGELFF
>-|TRBV7-9|TRBJ1-1
CASSLGQGGGTEAFF
>-|TRBV28|TRBJ1-5
CATSTPRRGFSNQPQHF
>-|TRBV7-2|TRBJ2-2
CASSLALAPNTGELFF
>-|TRBV7-3|TRBJ2-1
CASSLTRVAGGYNEQFF
>-|TRBV7-9|TRBJ2-5
CASSLGDRRGETQYF
>-|TRBV7-2|TRBJ2-3
CASSLAASGNTDTQYF
>-|TRBV14|TRBJ2-7
CASSRGVKSYEQYF
>-|TRBV30|TRBJ1-1
CAWTRQRGTEAFF
>once|TRBV7-9|TRBJ2-1
CASRPSGPDPYNEQFF
>-|TRBV15|TRBJ2-7
CATKPSGVYEQYF
>-|TRBV2|TRBJ2-2
CASRHRVGDTGELFF
>-|TRBV4-2|TRBJ2-6
CASSQAGQNSGANVLTF